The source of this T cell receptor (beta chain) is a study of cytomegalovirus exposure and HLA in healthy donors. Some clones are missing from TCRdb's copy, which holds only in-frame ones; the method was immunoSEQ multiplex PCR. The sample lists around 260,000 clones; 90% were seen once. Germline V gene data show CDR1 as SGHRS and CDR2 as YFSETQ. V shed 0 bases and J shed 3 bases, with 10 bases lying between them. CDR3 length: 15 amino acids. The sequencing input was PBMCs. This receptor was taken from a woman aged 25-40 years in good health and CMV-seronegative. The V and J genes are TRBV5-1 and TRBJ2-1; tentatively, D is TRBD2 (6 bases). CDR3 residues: CASSLVAANYNEQFF. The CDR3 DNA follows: TGCGCCAGCAGCTTGGTAGCGGCCAACTACAATGAGCAGTTCTTC.